The 22 T cell receptor beta chains presented below share a single source sample, sequenced in a study of identical twins. TCRdb itself ran the 5' RACE reads through MiXCR, one entry per CDR3 protein. The table shows about 160,000 distinct CDR3 sequences, with under 4.5% occurring only once. The source material was memory T cells sorted from blood. The receptors were gathered from a man between 18 and 35 years old in good health.

This clonotype was counted between two and nine times. CDR3: CAWTGGYAETQYF. In DNA form, the CDR3 reads TGTGCCTGGACAGGGGGCTATGCGGAGACCCAGTACTTC. The V and J genes are TRBV30 and TRBJ2-5; 8 bases are shared with TRBD1. The CDR3 contains 13 residues. CDR1 is GTSNPN and CDR2 is SVGIG in the germline V gene (reference sequence). J was trimmed by 5 bases and V by 4 bases; bases with no gene match: 6.

There are many counts of this clonotype. CDR3: CASSYPGEKLFF. CDR3 nucleotides: TGTGCCAGCAGTTACCCAGGTGAAAAACTGTTTTTT. The chain has TRBV6-5 and TRBJ1-4; D not certain. The CDR3 length is 12 residues. Germline V gives CDR1 MNHEY, CDR2 SVGAGI. V was shortened by 2 bases and J by 7 bases, with 5 bases between the two germline ends.

There are many counts of this clonotype. J is TRBJ1-4 and V is TRBV6-5; D call uncertain. The CDR3 is made up of 17 amino acids. Germline-derived CDR1 and CDR2 are MNHEY and SVGAGI. The ends were cut back, 0 bases at V and 0 bases at J, with 11 bases in the middle. The CDR3 region has the DNA TGTGCCAGCAGTTACTCCGTCCCGGGTGCAACTAATGAAAAACTGTTTTTT. It specifies CASSYSVPGATNEKLFF.

In this sample, this clonotype turned up many times. J is TRBJ1-5 and V is TRBV29-1; 9 bases agree with TRBD1. The V gene's germline CDR1 is SQVTM and CDR2 ANQGSEA. Germline trimming cut 4 bases from V and 2 bases from J; bases unmatched to any gene: 0. There are 13 residues in the CDR3. The CDR3 sequence is CSVGTGGNQPQHF. In nucleotides, the CDR3 is TGCAGCGTTGGGACAGGGGGCAATCAGCCCCAGCATTTT.

This clonotype was seen repeatedly, ten times or more. The chain combines TRBV19 with TRBJ1-1, with no clear D. Trimming pared 6 bases from V and 1 base from J, leaving 12 bases between. The germline V gene has CDR1 LNHDA and CDR2 SQIVND (reference sequence). CDR3 length: 14 amino acids. Here the CDR3 reads CASRPRHQNTEAFF. The CDR3 nucleotides read TGTGCCAGTAGACCTCGACACCAGAACACTGAAGCTTTCTTT. Full variable domain (outside the CDR3, taken from reference TRBV19 and TRBJ1-1): DGGITQSPKYLFRKEGQNVTLSCEQNLNHDAMYWYRQDPGQGLRLIYYSQIVNDFQKGDIAEGYSVSREKKESFPLTVTSAQKNPTAFYLCASRPRHQNTEAFFGQGTRLTVV.

This clonotype was found many times. The DNA of the CDR3 is TGTGCCAGCAGCCCCTTTAGGCTAGCGGGAGTGGGGACAGATACGCAGTATTTT. Its protein product is CASSPFRLAGVGTDTQYF. The V gene is TRBV11-2, the J gene TRBJ2-3, with 10 bases that match TRBD2. The CDR3 has 18 residues. Germline CDR1 is SGHAT and CDR2 is FQNNGV. With 5 bases clipped from V and 3 bases from J, the junction kept 14 bases outside the gene matches.

This clonotype was counted many times. CDR3: CASSLGGEYTEAFF. In DNA, the CDR3 is TGTGCCAGCAGTCTCGGGGGGGAATACACTGAAGCTTTCTTT. This chain uses TRBV12-3 or TRBV12-4 with TRBJ1-1; maybe TRBD1 (5 bases). The CDR3 is 14 residues long. The ends were cut back, 5 bases at V and 3 bases at J, with 13 bases in the middle.

In this sample, this clonotype turned up many times. This chain links TRBV4-1 with TRBJ1-2, with TRBD1 identical over 7 bases. Germline trimming cut 4 bases from V and 5 bases from J; bases unmatched to any gene: 10. Germline V gives CDR1 MGHRA, CDR2 YSYEKL. This CDR3 contains 15 residues. The CDR3 DNA sequence: TGCGCCAGCAGCCTTGCAGAGGGACAGCAGTATGGCTACACCTTC. It encodes CASSLAEGQQYGYTF.

This clonotype was counted ten times or more. The chain links TRBV4-2 to TRBJ2-7; perhaps TRBD2 as D (5 bases). The CDR3 has 16 residues. Trimming removed 0 bases from V and 6 bases from J, with 18 bases in between. CDR1 and CDR2 from the germline V gene are LGHNA and YNFKEQ. CDR3 sequence: CASSQDYGEGFREQYF. The CDR3 nucleotides are TGTGCCAGCAGCCAAGACTACGGGGAAGGATTCCGCGAGCAGTACTTC.

This clonotype was seen ten or more times. V is TRBV24-1 and J is TRBJ2-3; TRBD2 aligns across 7 bases. The CDR3 extends over 16 amino acids. The V gene end was trimmed by 4 bases and the J gene end by 2 bases; junction bases not matched to a gene: 8. CDR1 and CDR2 (germline): KGHDR, SFDVKD. CDR3 sequence (DNA): TGTGCCACCAGTGACCGGACCAAGCGGGACACAGATACGCAGTATTTT. As protein: CATSDRTKRDTDTQYF.

This clonotype was observed at least ten times. J is TRBJ2-3 and V is TRBV29-1; no firm D call. V gave up 6 bases and J gave up 6 bases, with 10 bases separating them. CDR3 length: 11 residues. Germline-derived CDR1 and CDR2 are SQVTM and ANQGSEA. DNA for the CDR3: TGCAGCGTCGGAATACAGGATACGCAGTATTTT. Protein: CSVGIQDTQYF.

This clonotype appeared many times. The chain joins TRBV6-5 to TRBJ1-2; D call uncertain. Germline CDR1 and CDR2: MNHEY and SVGAGI. Trimming cost V 2 bases and J 3 bases, with 10 bases left between them. The CDR3 is 14 amino acids. The CDR3 DNA reads as TGTGCCAGCAGTTACGCGCGGAGGGACTATGGCTACACCTTC. It codes for CASSYARRDYGYTF.

This clonotype was observed many times. The genes are TRBV15 and TRBJ2-5; unclear D gene. Trimming took 1 base from V and 5 from J, leaving 8 bases between them. The V gene's germline CDR1 is LNHNV and CDR2 YYDKDF (reference sequence). The CDR3 sequence is 13 residues long. CDR3 in amino acids: CATSRAKGETQYF. The DNA of the CDR3 is TGTGCCACCAGCAGAGCAAAAGGCGAGACCCAGTACTTC.

The sample holds many counts of this clonotype. CDR3: CSARDIGGDTEAFF. CDR3 nucleotides: TGCAGTGCTAGAGATATTGGGGGCGACACTGAAGCTTTCTTT. This rearrangement joins TRBV20-1 to TRBJ1-1, with D possibly TRBD1 on 6 matching bases. Germline values: CDR1 DFQATT, CDR2 SNEGSKA (reference sequence). Trimming shortened V by 0 bases and J by 3 bases, and 11 bases separated the two germline ends. This CDR3 comprises 14 residues.

This clonotype was detected ten times or more. The chain employs TRBV7-9 and TRBJ2-6, with D perhaps matching TRBD2 (6 bases). CDR3 length: 14 residues. Trimming removed 11 bases from V and 0 bases from J, with 11 bases in between. Germline CDR1 and CDR2: SEHNR and FQNEAQ (reference sequence). Here the CDR3 reads CAGGTFSGANVLTF. CDR3 DNA: TGTGCCGGGGGGACTTTCTCTGGGGCCAACGTCCTGACTTTC.

Many counts were recorded for this clonotype. The V and J genes are TRBV4-2 and TRBJ2-7; 7 bases are shared with TRBD2. Germline assignment: CDR1 LGHNA and CDR2 YNFKEQ. The CDR3 has 17 amino acids. J lost 8 bases, V lost 1 base, and 17 bases had no gene match. The CDR3 DNA follows: TGTGCCAGCAGCCAAGGAATCCGGGACTACCAACTTACGAAGCAGTACTTC. Its protein product is CASSQGIRDYQLTKQYF.

This clonotype was seen many times. The chain recombines TRBV12-3 or TRBV12-4 with TRBJ2-5; 8 bases align to TRBD1. The CDR3 totals 13 residues. V shed 6 bases and J 5 bases; nucleotides not matched to a gene: 5. Written as DNA, the CDR3 is TGTGCCAGCAGCCGGACAGGGAGCGAGACCCAGTACTTC. This sequence encodes CASSRTGSETQYF.

The sample holds many counts of this clonotype. The rearrangement uses TRBV7-8 and TRBJ1-3; 7 positions match TRBD1. This CDR3 comprises 15 residues. Germline V gives CDR1 SGHVS, CDR2 FQNEAQ. V dropped 5 bases and J dropped 7; count of bases not matched to a gene: 11. The CDR3 is CASSPDRVAPNTIYF. CDR3 bases: TGTGCCAGCAGCCCTGACAGGGTTGCCCCGAACACCATATATTTT.

At least ten counts were recorded for this clonotype. The chain couples TRBV15 to TRBJ2-7, with D tentatively TRBD1 (6 bases). The germline V gene encodes CDR1 LNHNV and CDR2 YYDKDF (reference sequence). V gave up 0 bases and J gave up 2 bases, with 8 bases separating them. The length of the CDR3 is 14 residues. CDR3 bases: TGTGCCACCAGCAGAGAACAGGGAGCCTACGAGCAGTACTTC. This sequence encodes CATSREQGAYEQYF. Full variable domain (rest looked up from reference TRBV15 and TRBJ2-7): DAMVIQNPRYQVTQFGKPVTLSCSQTLNHNVMYWYQQKSSQAPKLLFHYYDKDFNNEADTPDNFQSRRPNTSFCFLDIRSPGLGDTAMYLCATSREQGAYEQYFGPGTRLTVT.

This clonotype was detected ten times or more. The gene calls are TRBV4-1 and TRBJ1-2, with D possibly TRBD1 on 5 matching bases. Germline-derived CDR1 and CDR2 are MGHRA and YSYEKL. There are 13 residues in the CDR3. V lost 3 bases, J lost 7 bases, and 12 bases lay in between. CDR3 in DNA: TGCGCCAGCAGCCAGGAGACAGTTACTGGCTACACCTTC. It encodes CASSQETVTGYTF.

This clonotype showed up many times. The chain joins TRBV5-1 to TRBJ2-3; no reliable D call. Germline assignment: CDR1 SGHRS and CDR2 YFSETQ. V gave up 2 bases and J gave up 3 bases, with 13 bases separating them. The CDR3 contains 15 residues. CDR3 bases: TGCGCCAGCAGCTTCAAAGGGTCCTTAACAGATACGCAGTATTTT. Its protein product is CASSFKGSLTDTQYF.

This clonotype appeared many times. The V call is TRBV12-3 or TRBV12-4, the J call TRBJ1-2; D possibly corresponds to TRBD1 (6 bases). Trimming pared 5 bases from V and 4 bases from J, leaving 11 bases between. This CDR3 contains 13 residues. Here the CDR3 DNA reads TGTGCCAGCAGTCCTACAGGGACCTATGGCTACACCTTC. Translation: CASSPTGTYGYTF.